The rows below give T cell receptor beta chains drawn from one sample of a study of PD-L1 blockade in urothelial cancer. The repertoire was sequenced with immunoSEQ multiplex PCR; TCRdb's copy has only in-frame clones and lacks some. The data hold 87,000 or so clones, with 65% to 85% observed a single time. Sequences were derived from PBMCs, sampled around atezolizumab (anti-PD-L1) treatment. The receptors stem from a man in his sixties with urothelial cancer. Each CDR3 is given with its conserved first and last residue. The D gene is left open where the match is weak. The listing skips clone size in some rows; elsewhere it reads once, few, many or a size class.

len,v_gene,j_gene,abundance,d_gene,CDR3aa,CDR3nt
16,TRBV18,TRBJ2-1,-,TRBD1,CASSESIGQGNNEQFF,TGTGCCAGCTCAGAATCTATCGGACAGGGTAACAATGAGCAGTTCTTC
14,TRBV4-1,TRBJ2-2,-,-,CASSPTSNTGELFF,TGCGCCAGCAGCCCCACTAGCAACACCGGGGAGCTGTTTTTT
13,TRBV6-5,TRBJ1-4,-,-,CASRGQGIEKLFF,TGTGCCAGCCGCGGGCAGGGGATTGAAAAACTGTTTTTT
17,TRBV6-1,TRBJ2-7,-,-,CASSEATGHRSSYEQYF,TGTGCCAGCAGTGAAGCCACCGGACACAGGAGCTCCTACGAGCAGTACTTC
13,TRBV28,TRBJ1-1,-,-,CASTSDRNTEAFF,TGTGCCAGCACCTCTGACAGGAACACTGAAGCTTTCTTT
15,TRBV7-2,TRBJ2-3,-,TRBD2,CASSLVAGGTDTQYF,TGTGCCAGCAGCCTCGTAGCGGGGGGCACAGATACGCAGTATTTT
14,TRBV19,TRBJ2-2,few,-,CASSQLGGAGELFF,TGTGCCAGTAGCCAATTAGGGGGGGCCGGGGAGCTGTTTTTT
14,TRBV19,TRBJ2-5,-,-,CASSIWLREETQYF,TGTGCCAGTAGTATCTGGCTCAGGGAAGAGACCCAGTACTTC
14,TRBV9,TRBJ1-2,-,TRBD1,CASSVGQGAYGYTF,TGTGCCAGCAGCGTGGGACAGGGGGCCTATGGCTACACCTTC
13,TRBV2,TRBJ1-1,-,TRBD1,CASGGTGGTEAFF,TGTGCCAGCGGGGGAACAGGGGGGACTGAAGCTTTCTTT
15,TRBV6-1,TRBJ2-7,-,TRBD1,CASIEVLGTGYEQYF,TGTGCCAGCATTGAGGTCCTTGGGACAGGGTACGAGCAGTACTTC
12,TRBV5-4,TRBJ1-1,-,-,CASSLKSTEAFF,TGTGCCAGCAGCTTGAAGAGCACTGAAGCTTTCTTT
16,TRBV19,TRBJ1-6,-,-,CASSIGREARNSPLHF,TGTGCCAGTAGTATCGGCAGGGAGGCAAGGAATTCACCCCTCCACTTT
16,TRBV19,TRBJ1-3,-,TRBD1,CASSAPGTGIRNTIYF,TGTGCCAGTAGTGCCCCTGGGACAGGGATTAGGAACACCATATATTTT
14,TRBV29-1,TRBJ2-3,-,TRBD2,CSVKMAGGIDTQYF,TGCAGCGTTAAAATGGCGGGAGGTATAGATACGCAGTATTTT
12,TRBV6-5,TRBJ2-7,-,TRBD1,CASSNRGREQYF,TGTGCCAGCAGCAACAGGGGGCGGGAGCAGTACTTC